Listed below are T cell receptor beta chains from one sample, sequenced in a study of blood T cells in healthy people across ages. TCRdb re-derived calls from the 5' RACE reads in MiXCR, one entry per CDR3 protein. The sample gives more than 1,000,000 distinct CDR3 sequences, 20% to 25% of which show up once; about 0.72% is in the top ten. These data were also filed under a second study, of T cells of mothers and their children.

Material for sequencing was blood. Source of these receptors: a girl between 2 and 10 years old in good health. Each CDR3 is given without its conserved first and last residue.

v_gene,j_gene,CDR3aa
TRBV6-2/TRBV6-3,TRBJ2-3,ASSPNRRTGKGTDTQY
TRBV12-3/TRBV12-4,TRBJ1-6,ASREGFLNSPLH
TRBV20-1,TRBJ1-1,SAARGHSEAF
TRBV29-1,TRBJ2-3,SVRDSPTDTQY
TRBV12-3/TRBV12-4,TRBJ2-3,ASSLRDTIADTQY
TRBV5-6,TRBJ1-6,ASSLVFGTNSPLH
TRBV4-1,TRBJ2-7,ASSPIMASETYEQY
TRBV6-2/TRBV6-3,TRBJ2-2,ASTPGVQRDTGELF
TRBV12-3/TRBV12-4,TRBJ2-5,ASTLRGEAQY
TRBV12-3/TRBV12-4,TRBJ2-1,ASSSQLNEQF
TRBV6-4,TRBJ2-1,ASSFRASGSREQF
TRBV18,TRBJ1-3,ASSPYGQLRSGNTIY
TRBV10-3,TRBJ1-6,ATADRDRNNSPLH
TRBV2,-,ASDGYEQY
TRBV27,TRBJ2-7,ASSLSGGGEQY
TRBV29-1,TRBJ2-3,SVPLVRTDTQY
TRBV6-2/TRBV6-3,TRBJ2-7,ASSLAAGEQY
TRBV24-1,TRBJ2-3,ATSDFWTSGGDTQY
TRBV27,TRBJ2-5,ASNIGGWLDGLEF
TRBV4-3,TRBJ2-5,ASSQGANRFQETQY
TRBV7-2,TRBJ1-6,ASSSTSYNSPLH
TRBV12-5,TRBJ2-3,ASGSPYTQY
TRBV9,TRBJ2-6,ASSVDGPGANVLT
TRBV29-1,TRBJ1-4,SVITGEKLF
TRBV6-5,TRBJ1-2,ASKRGRGGVGYT
TRBV20-1,TRBJ1-2,SALSPYGYT
TRBV13,TRBJ2-3,ASSETGTMDTQY
TRBV20-1,TRBJ2-7,SAKPEGRGAYEQY
TRBV13,TRBJ1-1,ASSSRLAEAF
TRBV6-5,TRBJ1-2,ASSYLHGYGYT
TRBV29-1,TRBJ2-5,SVSNYQETQY
TRBV29-1,TRBJ2-5,SVGQVVKQETQY
TRBV20-1,TRBJ2-1,SARDLRGLTYNEQF
TRBV6-2/TRBV6-3,TRBJ1-2,ASSYSGGTRYGYT
TRBV29-1,TRBJ2-1,SAPRLSSHNEQF
TRBV7-2,TRBJ2-3,ASSLIRPHISTDTQY
TRBV11-1,TRBJ2-3,ASGTSGRLADTQY
TRBV12-3/TRBV12-4,TRBJ2-3,ASRSPGADTQY
TRBV19,TRBJ2-3,ASSAGDSSTDTQY
TRBV2,TRBJ1-2,ASSWTEDGYT
TRBV4-2,TRBJ1-4,ASSPILTRAWDEKLF
TRBV7-9,TRBJ2-3,ASSPFRVAAPDTQY
TRBV21-1,TRBJ2-7,ASSTEAEQY
TRBV12-3/TRBV12-4,TRBJ2-4,ASTTNLGIQY
TRBV6-1,TRBJ2-5,ASSEAFSGTGNTRGRRTQY
TRBV4-2,TRBJ1-4,ASSQDQGGQSEKLF
TRBV9,TRBJ2-1,ASSPGQATHEQF
TRBV6-5,TRBJ2-7,ASSRPLSYEQY
TRBV18,TRBJ1-4,ASSVGRGDEKLL
TRBV4-1,TRBJ2-7,ASSQTASGSYEQY
TRBV28,TRBJ1-2,ASKDGGDGYT